Listed here are 28 T cell receptor beta chains from one sample, sequenced in a study of blood T cell repertoires in COVID-19. Assay used: immunoSEQ multiplex PCR; TCRdb lists only in-frame clones, some missing. The table has about 100,000 clones, around 90% seen once. Input material: peripheral blood. These receptors originate from a woman aged 60-70 years with acute or convalescent COVID-19.

This chain links TRBV19 with TRBJ2-2; TRBD2 matches at 10 bases. Germline V lookup: CDR1 LNHDA, CDR2 SQIVND (reference sequence). The CDR3 is made up of 16 amino acids. Trimming took 4 bases from V and 0 from J; bases not matched to a gene: 2. In DNA form, the CDR3 reads TGTGCCAGTAGTACCGGACTAGCGGCGAACACCGGGGAGCTGTTTTTT. Its translation is CASSTGLAANTGELFF.

V gene TRBV2 combines with J gene TRBJ1-2; TRBD1 matches at 9 bases. Germline V lookup: CDR1 SNHLY, CDR2 FYNNEI. Trimming took 5 bases from V and 7 from J; bases not matched to a gene: 11. This CDR3 has 15 amino acids. The DNA for the CDR3 is TGTGCCAGCAGTAGCTCCGGGACAGGGTCTGGTGGCTACACCTTC. Protein: CASSSSGTGSGGYTF. Together with reference TRBV2 and TRBJ1-2, the CDR3 gives the full variable domain: EPEVTQTPSHQVTQMGQEVILRCVPISNHLYFYWYRQILGQKVEFLVSFYNNEISEKSEIFDDQFSVERPDGSNFTLKIRSTKLEDSAMYFCASSSSGTGSGGYTFGSGTRLTVV.

This clone was seen only a few times. The rearrangement links TRBV7-9 to TRBJ2-7, with D perhaps TRBD1 (5 bases). V shed 5 bases and J shed 2 bases, with 10 bases lying between them. Germline values: CDR1 SEHNR, CDR2 FQNEAQ (reference sequence). This CDR3 region has 13 residues. This CDR3 reads CASSIQVAYEQYF. CDR3 coding DNA: TGTGCCAGCAGCATACAGGTTGCCTACGAGCAGTACTTC. Drawing the rest from reference TRBV7-9 and TRBJ2-7, the complete variable domain is DTGVSQNPRHKITKRGQNVTFRCDPISEHNRLYWYRQTLGQGPEFLTYFQNEAQLEKSRLLSDRFSAERPKGSFSTLEIQRTEQGDSAMYLCASSIQVAYEQYFGPGTRLTVT.

This clone was observed a single time. The V and J genes are TRBV5-1 and TRBJ2-7; 7 bases agree with TRBD2. J was trimmed by 1 base and V by 5 bases; bases with no gene match: 9. Germline CDR1 and CDR2: SGHRS and YFSETQ. The CDR3 totals 15 residues. The CDR3 region is CASSYGTTSSYEQYF. The CDR3 bases are TGCGCCAGCAGTTATGGGACTACTTCATCCTACGAGCAGTACTTC.

The chain couples TRBV3-1 (or the pseudogene TRBV3-2) to TRBJ1-3, with TRBD1 matching over 7 bases. This CDR3 has 15 amino acids. From germline, CDR1 is LGHDT and CDR2 YNNKEL (reference sequence). V lost 4 bases, J lost 3 bases, and 6 bases stayed unmatched. DNA for the CDR3: TGTGCCAGCAGCCCAGGGGACAGCTATGGAAACACCATATATTTT. Translation: CASSPGDSYGNTIYF.

The chain's CDR3 is CASSEFLGNTIYF. DNA for the CDR3: TGCGCCAGCAGTGAATTCCTTGGAAACACCATATATTTT. The rearrangement joins TRBV10-1 to TRBJ1-3; no clear D. V lost 3 bases and J lost 3, with 6 bases in between. Looked up from germline, CDR1 is WNHNN and CDR2 is SYGVQD (reference sequence). CDR3 size: 13 residues.

The chain employs TRBV9 and TRBJ2-3; TRBD2 might be the D (6 bases). CDR3 length equals 13 residues. Germline V CDR1 and CDR2: SGDLS, YYNGEE. Trimming pared 0 bases from V and 6 bases from J, leaving 8 bases between. CDR3 sequence (DNA): TGTGCCAGCAGCGTAGGGACTACGGATACGCAGTATTTT. Translation gives CASSVGTTDTQYF.

The V and J genes are TRBV5-1 and TRBJ2-6; D is unclear. CDR3 size: 13 residues. V shed 4 bases and J shed 8 bases, with 10 bases lying between them. Germline loops: CDR1 SGHRS, CDR2 YFSETQ. The CDR3 is CASSPDTTNVLTF. Written as DNA, the CDR3 is TGCGCCAGCAGCCCCGACACGACCAACGTCCTGACTTTC.

This clone came up once. V gene TRBV25-1 combines with J gene TRBJ2-2; D is unresolved. The CDR3 covers 13 residues. Germline V gene data show CDR1 as MGHDK and CDR2 as SYGVNS. Trimming cost V 4 bases and J 2 bases, with 5 bases left between them. Here the CDR3 DNA reads TGTGCCAGCAGTGCCCGTAACACCGGGGAGCTGTTTTTT. Translating it yields CASSARNTGELFF.

The chain has TRBV11-2 and TRBJ1-3; 7 positions match TRBD1. J was trimmed by 2 bases and V by 5 bases; bases with no gene match: 12. The CDR3 consists of 17 residues. Germline assignment: CDR1 SGHAT and CDR2 FQNNGV. CDR3 nucleotides: TGTGCCAGCAGCATCCTACAGGGGCATCGACCTGGAAACACCATATATTTT. It specifies CASSILQGHRPGNTIYF.

The rearrangement joins TRBV18 to TRBJ2-5; TRBD2 is a possible D gene (5 bases). The V gene's germline CDR1 is KGHSH and CDR2 LQKENI. Between the trimmed V and J ends, which lost 3 bases and 4 bases, there was a span of 12 bases. The CDR3 totals 14 residues. The CDR3: CASSPLASRETQYF. DNA for the CDR3: TGTGCCAGCTCACCCTTGGCTAGCCGAGAGACCCAGTACTTC.

V is TRBV5-1 and J is TRBJ2-5, with a tentative D call TRBD2 (6 bases). The CDR3 extends over 15 amino acids. From germline, CDR1 is SGHRS and CDR2 YFSETQ. V lost 0 bases, J lost 5 bases, and 14 bases lay in between. CDR3 sequence (DNA): TGCGCCAGCAGCTTGGTCGGGGGAATGGGGGAGACCCAGTACTTC. Translation: CASSLVGGMGETQYF.

A single count supports this clone. The J gene is TRBJ2-7, the V gene TRBV15, with 7 bases that match TRBD2. J lost 1 base, V lost 5 bases, and 8 bases had no gene match. CDR3 length: 15 amino acids. CDR1 and CDR2 (germline): LNHNV, YYDKDF (reference sequence). CDR3 nucleotide sequence: TGTGCCACCAGCCTAACTAGCGCGCGTTCCTACGAGCAGTACTTC. Its translation is CATSLTSARSYEQYF. The variable domain in full, with the rest retrieved from reference TRBV15 and TRBJ2-7, is DAMVIQNPRYQVTQFGKPVTLSCSQTLNHNVMYWYQQKSSQAPKLLFHYYDKDFNNEADTPDNFQSRRPNTSFCFLDIRSPGLGDTAMYLCATSLTSARSYEQYFGPGTRLTVT.

The rearrangement links TRBV7-9 to TRBJ1-2; 11 bases are shared with TRBD1. CDR1 is SEHNR, CDR2 FQNEAQ, per germline (reference sequence). This CDR3 contains 14 residues. The trim removed 3 bases at V and 8 bases at J, leaving 5 bases unmatched. The CDR3 DNA reads TGTGCCAGCAGCTTTCCGGGACAGGGGGTAGGCTACACCTTC. It is translated as CASSFPGQGVGYTF.

This clone was counted only a few times. The rearrangement uses TRBV12-5 and TRBJ1-2, with a tentative D call TRBD1 (5 bases). Trimming took 7 bases from V and 8 from J, leaving 17 bases between them. The germline V gene has CDR1 LGHNT and CDR2 FRNRAP. The CDR3 spans 13 residues. Here the CDR3 reads CASALPGGSGYTF. Written as DNA, the CDR3 is TGTGCTAGTGCCCTACCCGGGGGGTCCGGCTACACCTTC.

The V call is TRBV5-1, the J call TRBJ2-7; 7 positions match TRBD2. This CDR3 spans 14 amino acids. The germline V gene has CDR1 SGHRS and CDR2 YFSETQ. The trim removed 2 bases at V and 4 bases at J, leaving 6 bases unmatched. CDR3 sequence: CASSFAASGYEQYF. CDR3 DNA: TGCGCCAGCAGCTTTGCGGCTAGCGGTTACGAGCAGTACTTC.

This chain joins TRBV13 and TRBJ1-5; tentatively, D is TRBD1 (6 bases). Trimming shortened V by 2 bases and J by 5 bases, and 7 bases separated the two germline ends. Germline values: CDR1 PRHDT, CDR2 FYEKMQ (reference sequence). CDR3 length: 13 residues. Here the CDR3 reads CASSLRGYQPQHF. CDR3 in DNA: TGTGCCAGCAGCTTAAGGGGGTATCAGCCCCAGCATTTT.

V is TRBV7-2 and J is TRBJ2-7; D is perhaps TRBD1 (6 bases). The V and J ends lost 1 base and 3 bases respectively, with 13 bases between them. CDR3 length: 15 residues. The germline V gene has CDR1 SGHTA and CDR2 FQGNSA. The CDR3 coding sequence is TGTGCCAGCAGCTTAGATCAGGACAGCTACTACGAGCAGTACTTC. Encoded protein: CASSLDQDSYYEQYF. Full variable domain (outside the CDR3, taken from reference TRBV7-2 and TRBJ2-7): GAGVSQSPSNKVTEKGKDVELRCDPISGHTALYWYRQSLGQGLEFLIYFQGNSAPDKSGLPSDRFSAERTGGSVSTLTIQRTQQEDSAVYLCASSLDQDSYYEQYFGPGTRLTVT.

V usage is TRBV4-1 and J usage is TRBJ2-5, with 12 bases aligning to TRBD2. CDR3 length equals 16 residues. The J segment lost 7 bases and the V segment lost 1 base, leaving 7 bases of the junction unmatched. Germline CDR1 and CDR2: MGHRA and YSYEKL. The CDR3 DNA follows: TGCGCCAGCAGCCAAGCTCTAGCGGGAGGGCCGGTGACCCAGTACTTC. It yields the protein CASSQALAGGPVTQYF.

This rearrangement joins TRBV2 to TRBJ1-5, with D tentatively TRBD1 (6 bases). The V gene lost 4 bases and the J gene lost 6 bases, with 16 bases spanning the gap. Germline V lookup: CDR1 SNHLY, CDR2 FYNNEI. The CDR3 consists of 15 residues. The CDR3, as DNA: TGTGCCAGCAGTGCCGCGGCAGGGGAGATTCAGCCCCAGCATTTT. Its translation is CASSAAAGEIQPQHF.

The rearrangement joins TRBV5-1 to TRBJ1-1, with unresolved D. The CDR3 runs to 14 residues. Trimming took 0 bases from V and 3 from J, leaving 9 bases between them. Germline-derived CDR1 and CDR2 are SGHRS and YFSETQ. The CDR3 reads CASSLVRRDTEAFF. CDR3 bases: TGCGCCAGCAGCTTGGTGCGAAGAGACACTGAAGCTTTCTTT.

This rearrangement joins TRBV3-1 (or the pseudogene TRBV3-2) to TRBJ1-2, with unresolved D. Germline CDR1 and CDR2: LGHDT and YNNKEL (reference sequence). CDR3 length: 14 residues. The V end lost 1 base, the J end lost 2 bases, and 8 bases lay between the germline ends. CDR3 loop: CASSQASGNYGYTF. The CDR3 DNA follows: TGTGCCAGCAGCCAAGCTTCCGGGAACTATGGCTACACCTTC.

Turning to this clone: The junction departs from germline at one end; a sequencing error may be responsible. The chain is built from TRBV19 and TRBJ2-6; D is unresolved. Germline CDR1 is LNHDA and CDR2 is SQIVND (reference sequence). The CDR3 has 15 amino acids. The CDR3, as DNA: TGTGCCAGTAGTATTGCAACTTCTGAGGCCAACGTCCTGACTTTC. It translates to CASSIATSEANVLTF.

The genes are TRBV5-1 and TRBJ1-2; TRBD1 might be the D (6 bases). Deletions cut 4 bases from V and 1 base from J, with 11 bases between. The germline CDR1 and CDR2 sequences are SGHRS and YFSETQ. The CDR3 is 14 amino acids. In DNA form, the CDR3 reads TGCGCCAGCAGCCAGGGGTGGAATAACTATGGCTACACCTTC. Encoded protein: CASSQGWNNYGYTF.

This chain uses TRBV6-1 with TRBJ2-7, with D possibly TRBD2 on 6 matching bases. The CDR3 totals 13 residues. Trimming cost V 0 bases and J 5 bases, with 8 bases left between them. CDR1 and CDR2 from the germline V gene are MNHNS and SASEGT. The CDR3: CASSEAGGNEQYF. The CDR3 nucleotides are TGTGCCAGCAGTGAAGCTGGGGGGAACGAGCAGTACTTC.

This clone was seen only once. Within the sample, other DNA sequences also encode this same CDR3. V is TRBV9 and J is TRBJ2-7; D possibly corresponds to TRBD2 (5 bases). Germline V gives CDR1 SGDLS, CDR2 YYNGEE. This CDR3 has 14 amino acids. V was clipped by 0 bases and J by 0 bases, with 7 bases between them. The CDR3 region is CASSVDGGSYEQYF. The DNA of the CDR3 is TGTGCCAGCAGCGTAGACGGAGGCTCCTACGAGCAGTACTTC.

The sample holds one count of this clone. In nucleotides, the CDR3 is TGTGCCAGTACCGTGATAGCGGGAGTCAATGAGCAGTTCTTC. Its translation: CASTVIAGVNEQFF. V and J are TRBV19 and TRBJ2-1; 9 bases match TRBD2. V lost 7 bases, J lost 6 bases, and 7 bases stayed unmatched. There are 14 residues in the CDR3. CDR1 and CDR2 from the germline V gene are LNHDA and SQIVND (reference sequence).

The rearrangement uses TRBV5-1 and TRBJ1-1; unclear D gene. CDR3 length: 13 residues. The V and J ends lost 4 bases and 1 base respectively, with 8 bases between them. Per germline, CDR1 SGHRS and CDR2 YFSETQ. The CDR3 region is CASSAGENTEAFF. The CDR3 DNA follows: TGCGCCAGCAGCGCCGGAGAGAACACTGAAGCTTTCTTT.